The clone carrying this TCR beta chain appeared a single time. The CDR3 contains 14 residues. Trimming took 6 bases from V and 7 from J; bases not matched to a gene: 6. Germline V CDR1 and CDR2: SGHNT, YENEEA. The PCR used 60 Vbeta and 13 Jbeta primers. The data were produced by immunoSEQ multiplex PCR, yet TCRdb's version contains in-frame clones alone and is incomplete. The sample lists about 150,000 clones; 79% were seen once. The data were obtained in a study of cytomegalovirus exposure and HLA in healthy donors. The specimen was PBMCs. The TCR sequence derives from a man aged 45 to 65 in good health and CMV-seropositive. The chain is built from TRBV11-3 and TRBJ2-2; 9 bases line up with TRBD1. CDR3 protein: CASSPGQGHGELFF. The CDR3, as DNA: TGTGCCAGCAGTCCCGGACAGGGGCACGGGGAGCTGTTTTTT.